This TCR beta chain was recovered during a study of CD8 T cells in Susac syndrome. Study-wide results and limits: The study identified around fifteen and five Susac-specific public clones in total CD8+ and CD8+ TEMRA repertoires.

Random hexamers were used to reverse transcribe an amount of about 0.5 to 1 ug RNA. TCRdb reprocessed the immunoSEQ multiplex PCR reads via MiXCR and lists one record per CDR3 protein. In the table there are 85,000 to 130,000 distinct CDR3 sequences, less than 95% of which are singletons. As regards this clonotype: Antigen specificity is unknown.

The CDR3 is 15 residues long. Germline V CDR1 and CDR2: SGHNT, YYREEE (reference sequence). The V gene lost 3 bases and the J gene lost 5 bases, with 12 bases spanning the gap. The sequenced sample consisted of CD8+ T cells from PBMCs. The receptor's source is a human donor with Susac syndrome. The gene calls are TRBV5-4 and TRBJ1-6; a weak D match, TRBD1 (6 bases). DNA for the CDR3: TGTGCCAGCAGCTACGGGGGGCTGGATAATTCACCCCTCCACTTT. The encoded protein is CASSYGGLDNSPLHF.